This T cell receptor beta chain derives from a study of T-cell memory formation after mild COVID-19 (dated by TCRdb to the early 2020s). Study-wide context: TCR sequence clusters from the two donors were found to be largely donor specific. The cohort was made up of two young adult volunteers, one female and one male, who were previously healthy. In a couple of donors, T-cell clones that expanded and contracted after mild COVID-19 were followed by sequencing TCRalpha and TCRbeta repertoires longitudinally. Study-level results and caveats: From day 15 to 85, contracting clones showed balanced CD4/CD8 phenotypes, whereas a second wave of clones that expanded from day 15 to 37 leaned towards CD4+. Some responding clones were found in pre-infection memory, which suggests that pre-existing cross-reactive memory T cells took part in the SARS-CoV-2 response. Whether the second-wave clones peaking on day 37 were SARS-CoV-2 specific was not confirmed. The study included only a couple of mild cases, and larger cohorts that include severe cases with pre-infection samples were judged to be necessary. Contracting CD4+ clones turned up mainly in the CM and EM memory subsets, whereas EMRA was where CD8+ clones were enriched.

Ten or more counts support this clonotype. Its antigen target is currently unknown. One base away there is no much larger clone; base qualities are not given. Ficoll-Paque density gradient centrifugation was used to isolate PBMCs. V has 5 bases trimmed and J has 1 base trimmed; junction bases matching no gene number 12. The CDR3 covers 17 residues, taking in both the cysteine and the phenylalanine. Of the read, only the CDR3 DNA is kept; its 51 bases are in frame from base 1. The germline V gene sets CDR1 to SGHVS and CDR2 to FQNEAQ. Instrument used: Illumina NovaSeq 6000. Using 5'RACE with constant-segment primers, TCRalpha and TCRbeta cDNA libraries were constructed, with sample barcodes and unique molecular identifiers added in the process. RNA was extracted from every sample with Trizol reagent. Amplification of the libraries took two PCR steps, and the second step added a second sample barcode plus Illumina TruSeq adapters. Sequencing of libraries was performed on an Illumina NovaSeq with 2 x 150 bp paired-end reads. The authors' pipeline ran thus. Demultiplexing of reads and collapsing into UMI-guided consensus sequences were performed with migec v1.2.7. With mixcr v2.1.11, UMI consensuses were aligned to TRA and TRB V and J templates and assembled into clonotypes. A clonotype was counted as expanded or contracted only when both edgeR and NoisET called the clonotype significant, with the noise models trained on biological replicates. For edgeR calls, a false discovery rate-adjusted p below 0.01 and a log2 fold-change threshold of 1 were applied. As an exploratory analysis of dynamics, max-normalized trajectories of the 1000 most abundant clonotypes were examined with PCA combined with hierarchical clustering. Each responding clone was given a CD4 or CD8 phenotype based on the CD4+ and CD8+ repertoires, which had been sequenced separately. TCRdb took the public reads, trimmed them with fastp at Q25, ran MiXCR for clone calling and kept in-frame beta chains. Every distinct CDR3 protein forms one entry, paired with its most common genes and DNA. TCRdb's processing, not the authors' own work, is the source of the V and J calls. The sample has fewer than 250,000 distinct CDR3 sequences on record, less than 20% of them singletons. The ten top clones hold about 2% of the sample.

The sample taken for sequencing was PBMCs or a T cell subset sorted from them (not recorded which). The TCR sequence derives from an adult woman who had mild COVID-19 (a few samples of this study predate the infection). The sample titles of this study are shuffled in the database, so cell type and time point are left out; the donor was told from shared clones. Recombination joined TRBV7-8 with TRBJ2-3; TRBD2 aligns with 7 central bases. Here is the DNA: TGTGCCAGCAGCCCAATGCGGCGGGAGCTTCGCACAGATACGCAGTATTTT. This sequence encodes CASSPMRRELRTDTQYF.